This T cell receptor (beta chain) was found in a study of blood T cell repertoires in COVID-19 (dated by TCRdb to 2020 to 2021). Notes on the research overall: Collaborator samples came from the United States, Italy and Spain and covered acute and convalescent phases of COVID-19. The material from the prospective study consisted of cDNA or gDNA derived from T cells, B-cell-depleted T cells, or PBMCs. Deeply sampled blood TCRbeta repertoires from subjects exposed to, actively infected with, or recovered from COVID-19 were included in the dataset. The repertoires were made available in a free public database intended to serve as a resource for research on the immune response to SARS-CoV-2. The samples were drawn from two sources: the first 160 participants of the ongoing ImmuneRACE study, and 950 to 1,500 subjects contributed by 6 global collaborators. Sample metadata almost always included a de-identified subject ID, COVID-19 status, age in years and sex. Where HLA class I and class II types were available, the types were taken from metadata supplied by the sample provider, not from assay-based typing. What the research found in general, with its limitations: The amount of clinical and demographic metadata varied by source and participant and was provided uncurated.

Each collaborating institution followed its own protocols to collect whole blood in K2EDTA tubes. For TCRbeta analysis, collaborators shipped samples as frozen whole blood, isolated PBMCs, or DNA extracted from either of those sample types. TCRbeta CDR3 regions were amplified from genomic DNA by means of the immunoSEQ Assay, a bias-controlled multiplex PCR. Per the source publication's procedure: Within the assay, amplification of reference gene primers was used to estimate how many nucleated cells each sample contained. To quantify the absolute abundance of each unique TCRbeta CDR3 rearrangement, sequence reads were collapsed and filtered. For each sample, productive Simpson clonality was calculated by taking the square root of Simpson's diversity index across productive rearrangements. The table comes from immuneACCESS by way of TCRdb, which keeps in-frame sequences with V and J called. Part of the clones is missing from these tables; in studies checked, under half for an unresolved V gene and the rest for unknown reasons. V and J calls and clone size are given by that table; D and trimming were obtained from the DNA. The sample table records fewer than 200,000 clones; about 87% of these occur just once. The leading ten clones occupy around 2.7% of the sample.

Remarks on this clone: This receptor's antigen is unknown. The record has no base qualities; no much larger clone is one base away.

The V and J ends are trimmed by 3 bases and 0 bases, leaving 15 bases between them. Including the terminal cysteine and phenylalanine, the CDR3 comprises 18 residues. Of the read, only the CDR3 DNA is kept; its 54 bases are in frame from base 1. The germline V gene (reference sequence) yields LNHDA for CDR1 and SQIVND for CDR2. The specimen was peripheral blood. This clonotype was obtained from a man between 40 and 49 years old with active or convalescent COVID-19. The chain was built from TRBV19 and TRBJ1-6, and TRBD1 may be the D gene, going by 5 matching bases. The CDR3 is CASSIFRAQSSYNSPLHF. The DNA reads as follows: TGTGCCAGTAGTATCTTCAGGGCTCAGAGCTCCTATAATTCACCCCTCCACTTT. Supplemented by the reference TRBV19 and TRBJ1-6 proteins around the CDR3, the complete variable domain is DGGITQSPKYLFRKEGQNVTLSCEQNLNHDAMYWYRQDPGQGLRLIYYSQIVNDFQKGDIAEGYSVSREKKESFPLTVTSAQKNPTAFYLCASSIFRAQSSYNSPLHFGNGTRLTVT.